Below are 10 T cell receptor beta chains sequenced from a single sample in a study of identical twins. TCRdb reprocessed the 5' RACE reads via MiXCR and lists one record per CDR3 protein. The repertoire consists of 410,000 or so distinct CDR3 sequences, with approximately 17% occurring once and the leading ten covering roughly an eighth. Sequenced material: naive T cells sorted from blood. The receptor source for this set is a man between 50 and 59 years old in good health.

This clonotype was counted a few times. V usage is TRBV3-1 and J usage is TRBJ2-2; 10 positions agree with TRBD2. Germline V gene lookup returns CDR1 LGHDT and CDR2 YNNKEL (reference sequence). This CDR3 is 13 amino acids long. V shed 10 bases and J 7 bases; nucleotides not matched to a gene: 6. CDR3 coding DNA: TGTGCCACCGCTAGCGGGAGCGGCGGGGAGCTGTTTTTT. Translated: CATASGSGGELFF.

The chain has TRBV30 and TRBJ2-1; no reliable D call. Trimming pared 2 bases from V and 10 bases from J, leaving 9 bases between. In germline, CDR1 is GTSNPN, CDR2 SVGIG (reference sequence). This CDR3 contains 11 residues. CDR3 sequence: CAWSLVREQFF. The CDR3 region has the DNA TGTGCCTGGAGTCTCGTCCGGGAGCAGTTCTTC.

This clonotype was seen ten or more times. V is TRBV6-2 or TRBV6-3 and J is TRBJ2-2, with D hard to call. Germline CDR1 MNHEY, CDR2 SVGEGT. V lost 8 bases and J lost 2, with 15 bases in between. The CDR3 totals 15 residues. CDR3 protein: CASHGAWPNTGELFF. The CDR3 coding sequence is TGTGCCAGCCACGGCGCCTGGCCTAACACCGGGGAGCTGTTTTTT.

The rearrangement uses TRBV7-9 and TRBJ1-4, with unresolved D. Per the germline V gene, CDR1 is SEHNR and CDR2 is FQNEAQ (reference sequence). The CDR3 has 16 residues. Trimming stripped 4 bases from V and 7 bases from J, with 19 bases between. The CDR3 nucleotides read TGTGCCAGCAGCTCTCCCGCGACGCCGGGAGGTGAAAAACTGTTTTTT. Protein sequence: CASSSPATPGGEKLFF.

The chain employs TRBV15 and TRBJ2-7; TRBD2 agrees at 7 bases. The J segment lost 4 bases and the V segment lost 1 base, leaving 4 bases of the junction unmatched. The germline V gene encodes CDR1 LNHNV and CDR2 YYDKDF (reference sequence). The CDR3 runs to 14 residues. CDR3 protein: CATSRVLAVYEQYF. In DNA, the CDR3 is TGTGCCACCAGCAGAGTTCTAGCGGTGTACGAGCAGTACTTC.

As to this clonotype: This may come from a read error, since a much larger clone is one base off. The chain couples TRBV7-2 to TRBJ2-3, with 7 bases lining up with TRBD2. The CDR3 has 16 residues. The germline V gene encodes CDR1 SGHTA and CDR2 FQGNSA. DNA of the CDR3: TGTGCCAGCTCGCCCCATCCTAGCGGTGCCACAGATATGCAGTATTTT. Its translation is CASSPHPSGATDMQYF. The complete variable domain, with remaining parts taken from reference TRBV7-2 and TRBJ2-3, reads GAGVSQSPSNKVTEKGKDVELRCDPISGHTALYWYRQSLGQGLEFLIYFQGNSAPDKSGLPSDRFSAERTGGSVSTLTIQRTQQEDSAVYLCASSPHPSGATDMQYFGPGTRLTVL.

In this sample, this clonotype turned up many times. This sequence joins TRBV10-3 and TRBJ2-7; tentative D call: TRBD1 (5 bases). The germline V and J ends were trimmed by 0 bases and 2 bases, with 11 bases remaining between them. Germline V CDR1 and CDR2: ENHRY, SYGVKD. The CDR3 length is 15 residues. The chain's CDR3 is CAISESFEGAYEQYF. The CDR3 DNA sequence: TGTGCCATCAGTGAGTCGTTTGAAGGGGCCTACGAGCAGTACTTC.

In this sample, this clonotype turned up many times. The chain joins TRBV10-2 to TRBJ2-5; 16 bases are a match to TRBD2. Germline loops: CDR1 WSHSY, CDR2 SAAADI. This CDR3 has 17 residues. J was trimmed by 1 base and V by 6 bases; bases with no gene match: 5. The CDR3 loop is CASSGTSGGDFQETQYF. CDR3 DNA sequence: TGCGCCAGCAGCGGGACTAGCGGGGGGGACTTCCAAGAGACCCAGTACTTC.

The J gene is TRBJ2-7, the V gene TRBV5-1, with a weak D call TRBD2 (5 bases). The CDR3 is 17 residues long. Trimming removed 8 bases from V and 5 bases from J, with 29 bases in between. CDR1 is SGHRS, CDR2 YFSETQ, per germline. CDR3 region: CASRPGSYLRNVDEQYF. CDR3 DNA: TGCGCCAGTAGGCCGGGATCTTACCTGCGGAATGTGGACGAGCAGTACTTC. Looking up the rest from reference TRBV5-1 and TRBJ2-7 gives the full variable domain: KAGVTQTPRYLIKTRGQQVTLSCSPISGHRSVSWYQQTPGQGLQFLFEYFSETQRNKGNFPGRFSGRQFSNSRSEMNVSTLELGDSALYLCASRPGSYLRNVDEQYFGPGTRLTVT.

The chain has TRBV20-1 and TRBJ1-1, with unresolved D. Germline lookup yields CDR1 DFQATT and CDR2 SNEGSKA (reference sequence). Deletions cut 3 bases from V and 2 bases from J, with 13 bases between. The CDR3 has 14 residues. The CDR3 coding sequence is TGCAGTGCTAGGAACGTCACGGTTAACACTGAAGCTTTCTTT. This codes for CSARNVTVNTEAFF.